This T cell receptor (beta chain) was found in a study of monozygotic twins with inflammatory bowel disease. TCRdb re-called the 5' RACE reads and shows each CDR3 protein once, DNA omitted. Its table lists approximately 300,000 distinct CDR3 sequences. Germline V CDR1 and CDR2: MNHEY, SVGAGI. This CDR3 is 13 amino acids long. V and J are TRBV6-5 and TRBJ2-5; the TRBD1 assignment by TCRdb is unverifiable without DNA. The sequence was collected from a human donor with ulcerative colitis or Crohn's disease, or a healthy co-twin of an affected twin (not recorded which). The specimen was blood. The CDR3 loop reads CASSYTTRETQYF.